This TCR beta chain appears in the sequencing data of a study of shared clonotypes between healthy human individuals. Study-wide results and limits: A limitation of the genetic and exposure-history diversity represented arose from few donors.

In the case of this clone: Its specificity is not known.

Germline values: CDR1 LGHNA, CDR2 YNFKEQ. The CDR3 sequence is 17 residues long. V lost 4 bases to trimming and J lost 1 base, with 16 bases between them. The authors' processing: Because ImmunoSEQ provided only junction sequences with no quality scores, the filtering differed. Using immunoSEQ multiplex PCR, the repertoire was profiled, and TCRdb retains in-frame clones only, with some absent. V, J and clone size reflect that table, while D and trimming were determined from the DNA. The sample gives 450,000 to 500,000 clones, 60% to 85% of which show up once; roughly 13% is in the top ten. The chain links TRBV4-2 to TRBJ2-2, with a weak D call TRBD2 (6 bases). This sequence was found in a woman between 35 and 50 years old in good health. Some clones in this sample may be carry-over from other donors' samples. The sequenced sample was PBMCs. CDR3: CASSLHSGTGNTGELFF. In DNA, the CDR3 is TGTGCCAGCAGCCTTCACTCCGGGACTGGGAACACCGGGGAGCTGTTTTTT.